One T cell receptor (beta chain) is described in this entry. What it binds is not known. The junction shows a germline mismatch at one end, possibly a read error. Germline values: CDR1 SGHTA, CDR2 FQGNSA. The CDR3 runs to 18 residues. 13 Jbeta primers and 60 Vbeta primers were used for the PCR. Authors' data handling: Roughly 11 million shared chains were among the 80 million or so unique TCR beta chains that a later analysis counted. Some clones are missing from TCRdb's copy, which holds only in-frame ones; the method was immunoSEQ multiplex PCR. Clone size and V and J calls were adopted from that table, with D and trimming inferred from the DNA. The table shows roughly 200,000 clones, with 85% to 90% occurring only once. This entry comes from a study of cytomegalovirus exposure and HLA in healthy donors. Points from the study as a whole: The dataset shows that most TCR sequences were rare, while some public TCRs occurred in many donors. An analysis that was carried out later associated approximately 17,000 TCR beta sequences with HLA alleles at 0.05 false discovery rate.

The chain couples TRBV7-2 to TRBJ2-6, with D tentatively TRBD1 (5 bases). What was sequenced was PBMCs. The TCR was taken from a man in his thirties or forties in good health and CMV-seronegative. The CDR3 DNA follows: TGTGCCAGCAGCTTAAGGTCCCAGGGTAGCTCTGGGGCCAACGGCCTGACTTTC. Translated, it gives CASSLRSQGSSGANGLTF.